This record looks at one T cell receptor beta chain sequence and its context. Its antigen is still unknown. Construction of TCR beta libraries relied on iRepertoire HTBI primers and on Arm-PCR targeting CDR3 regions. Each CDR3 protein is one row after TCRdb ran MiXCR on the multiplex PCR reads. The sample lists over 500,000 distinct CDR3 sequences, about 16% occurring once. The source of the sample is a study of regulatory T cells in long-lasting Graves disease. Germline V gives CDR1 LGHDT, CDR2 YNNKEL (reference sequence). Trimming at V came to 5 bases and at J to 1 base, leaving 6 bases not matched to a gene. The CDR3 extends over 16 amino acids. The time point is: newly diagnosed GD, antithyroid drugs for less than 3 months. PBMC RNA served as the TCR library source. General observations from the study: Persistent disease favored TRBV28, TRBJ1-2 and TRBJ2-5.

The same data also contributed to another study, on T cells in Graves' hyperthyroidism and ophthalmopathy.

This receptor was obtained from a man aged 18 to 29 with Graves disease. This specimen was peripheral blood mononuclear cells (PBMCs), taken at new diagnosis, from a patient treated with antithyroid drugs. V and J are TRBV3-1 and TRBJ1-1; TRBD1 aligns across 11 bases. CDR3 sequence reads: CASSSGTGGTNTEAFF. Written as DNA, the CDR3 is TGTGCCAGCAGCTCCGGGACAGGGGGGACGAACACTGAAGCTTTCTTT.